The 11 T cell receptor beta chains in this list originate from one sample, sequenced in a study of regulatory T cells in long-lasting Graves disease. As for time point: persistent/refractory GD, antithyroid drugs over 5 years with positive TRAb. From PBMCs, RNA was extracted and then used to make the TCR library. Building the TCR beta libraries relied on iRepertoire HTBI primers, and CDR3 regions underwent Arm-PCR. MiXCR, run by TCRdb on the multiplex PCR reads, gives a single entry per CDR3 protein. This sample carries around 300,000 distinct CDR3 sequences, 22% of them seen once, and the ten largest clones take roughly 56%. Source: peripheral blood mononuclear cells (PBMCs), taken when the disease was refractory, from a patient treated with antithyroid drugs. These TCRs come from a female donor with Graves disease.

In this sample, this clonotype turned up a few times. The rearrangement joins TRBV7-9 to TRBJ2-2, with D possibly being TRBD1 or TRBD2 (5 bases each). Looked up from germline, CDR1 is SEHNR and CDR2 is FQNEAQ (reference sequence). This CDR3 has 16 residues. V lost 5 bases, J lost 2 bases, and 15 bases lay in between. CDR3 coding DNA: TGTGCCAGCAGCCACCCCGGGACCGTTAACACCGGGGAGCTGTTTTTT. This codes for CASSHPGTVNTGELFF.

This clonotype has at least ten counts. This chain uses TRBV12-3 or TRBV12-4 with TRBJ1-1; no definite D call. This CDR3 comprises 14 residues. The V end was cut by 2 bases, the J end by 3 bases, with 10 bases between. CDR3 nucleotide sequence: TGTGCCAGCAGTTTAAACCACGGAGACACTGAAGCTTTCTTT. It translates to CASSLNHGDTEAFF.

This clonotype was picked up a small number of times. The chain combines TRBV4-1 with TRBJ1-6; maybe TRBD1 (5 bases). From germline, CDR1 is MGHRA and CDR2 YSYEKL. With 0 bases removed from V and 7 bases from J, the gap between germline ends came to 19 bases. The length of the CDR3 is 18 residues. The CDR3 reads CASSQDTRGRAGNSPLHF. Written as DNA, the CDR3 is TGCGCCAGCAGCCAAGATACGAGGGGACGGGCGGGAAATTCACCCCTCCACTTT.

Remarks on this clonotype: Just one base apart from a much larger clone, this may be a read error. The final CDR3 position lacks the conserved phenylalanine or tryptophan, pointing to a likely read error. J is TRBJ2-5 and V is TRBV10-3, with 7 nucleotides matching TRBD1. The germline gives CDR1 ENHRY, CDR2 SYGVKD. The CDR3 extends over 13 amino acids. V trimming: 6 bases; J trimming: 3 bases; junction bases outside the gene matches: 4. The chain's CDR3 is CAIRKTGEETQYL. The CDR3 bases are TGTGCCATCAGGAAAACAGGGGAAGAGACCCAGTACCTC.

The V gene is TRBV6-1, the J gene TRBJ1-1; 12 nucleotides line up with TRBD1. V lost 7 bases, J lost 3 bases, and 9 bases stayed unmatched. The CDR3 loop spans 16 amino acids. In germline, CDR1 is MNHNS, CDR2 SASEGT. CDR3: CASKPGQGAVYTEAFF. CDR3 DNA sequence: TGTGCCAGCAAGCCGGGACAGGGGGCGGTTTACACTGAAGCTTTCTTT.

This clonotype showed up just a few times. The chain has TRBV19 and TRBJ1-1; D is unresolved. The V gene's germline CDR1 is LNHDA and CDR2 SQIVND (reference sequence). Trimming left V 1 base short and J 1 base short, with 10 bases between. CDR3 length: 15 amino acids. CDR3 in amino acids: CASSIGRTGNTEAFF. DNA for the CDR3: TGTGCCAGTAGTATAGGACGTACTGGGAACACTGAAGCTTTCTTT.

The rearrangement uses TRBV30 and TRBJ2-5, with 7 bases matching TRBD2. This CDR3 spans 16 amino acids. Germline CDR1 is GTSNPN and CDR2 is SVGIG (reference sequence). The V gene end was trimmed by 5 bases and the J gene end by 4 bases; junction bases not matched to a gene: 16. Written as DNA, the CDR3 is TGTGCCTGGGGGAGTGTGGGAGGGGAGAGTCGAGAGACCCAGTACTTC. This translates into CAWGSVGGESRETQYF.

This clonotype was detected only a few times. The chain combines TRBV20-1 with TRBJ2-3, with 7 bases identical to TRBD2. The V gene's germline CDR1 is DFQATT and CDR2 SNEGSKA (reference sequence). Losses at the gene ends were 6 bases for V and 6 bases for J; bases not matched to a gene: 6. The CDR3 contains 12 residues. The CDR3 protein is CSARSSGDTQYF. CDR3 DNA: TGCAGTGCCCGGAGTAGCGGGGATACGCAGTATTTT.

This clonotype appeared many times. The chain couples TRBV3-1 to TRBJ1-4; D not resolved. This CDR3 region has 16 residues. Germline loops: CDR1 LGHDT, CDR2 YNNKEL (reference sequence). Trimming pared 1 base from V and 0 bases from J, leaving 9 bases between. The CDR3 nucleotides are TGTGCCAGCAGCCAAGCCCCGGTTGCAACTAATGAAAAACTGTTTTTT. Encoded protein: CASSQAPVATNEKLFF. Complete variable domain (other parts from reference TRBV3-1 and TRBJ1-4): DTAVSQTPKYLVTQMGNDKSIKCEQNLGHDTMYWYKQDSKKFLKIMFSYNNKELIINETVPNRFSPKSPDKAHLNLHINSLELGDSAVYFCASSQAPVATNEKLFFGSGTQLSVL.

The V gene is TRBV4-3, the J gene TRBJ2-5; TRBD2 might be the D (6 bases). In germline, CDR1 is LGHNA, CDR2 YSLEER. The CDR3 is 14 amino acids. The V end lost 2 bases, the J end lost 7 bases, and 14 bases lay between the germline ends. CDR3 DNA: TGCGCCAGCAGCCAACCGGGGGAATTCGGGACCCAGTACTTC. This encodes CASSQPGEFGTQYF.

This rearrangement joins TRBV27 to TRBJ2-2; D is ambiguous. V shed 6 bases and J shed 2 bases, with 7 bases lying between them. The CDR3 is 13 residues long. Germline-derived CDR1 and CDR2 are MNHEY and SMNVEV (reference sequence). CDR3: CASRHENTGELFF. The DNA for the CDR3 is TGTGCCAGCAGACACGAAAACACCGGGGAGCTGTTTTTT.